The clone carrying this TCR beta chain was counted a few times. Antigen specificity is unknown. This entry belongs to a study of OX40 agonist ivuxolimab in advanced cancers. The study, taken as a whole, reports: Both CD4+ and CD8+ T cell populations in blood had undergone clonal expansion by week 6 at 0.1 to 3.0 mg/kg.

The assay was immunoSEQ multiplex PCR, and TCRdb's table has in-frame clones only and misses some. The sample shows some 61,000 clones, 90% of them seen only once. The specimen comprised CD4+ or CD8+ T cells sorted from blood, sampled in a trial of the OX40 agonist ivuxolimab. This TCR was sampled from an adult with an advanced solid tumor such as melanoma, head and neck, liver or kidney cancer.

CDR3 loop: CASSLDMGTEAFF. As DNA, the CDR3 is TGTGCCAGCAGTTTGGATATGGGCACTGAAGCTTTCTTT. The J gene is TRBJ1-1, the V gene TRBV28; D gene unclear. CDR3 length: 13 residues. V was cut by 3 bases and J by 4 bases, with 9 bases left in between. Germline V gene sequence: CDR1 MDHEN, CDR2 SYDVKM.